A single sample is the source of the 21 T cell receptor beta chains below, sequenced in a study of T cell responses to AZD1222 COVID-19 vaccine. Produced via immunoSEQ multiplex PCR; TCRdb's table is partial and in-frame only. The sample shows 80,000 to 100,000 clones, around 88% of them seen only once. The sample consisted of peripheral blood, taken on day 0 of AZD1222 vaccination. The source is an adult in good health.

The chain carries TRBV7-2 and TRBJ2-7; no reliable D call. V was clipped by 4 bases and J by 2 bases, with 9 bases between them. CDR1 is SGHTA, CDR2 FQGNSA, per germline. The CDR3 has 13 residues. CDR3 DNA sequence: TGTGCCAGCAGCTATGGGCCGGCCTACGAGCAGTACTTC. This translates into CASSYGPAYEQYF.

The chain has TRBV9 and TRBJ2-1; 7 bases match TRBD2. Germline V gene data show CDR1 as SGDLS and CDR2 as YYNGEE. The V segment lost 0 bases and the J segment 2 bases; nucleotides outside the gene matches: 2. CDR3 length: 15 residues. DNA of the CDR3: TGTGCCAGCAGCGTAGCAAGCGGGGCCTACAATGAGCAGTTCTTC. Translation gives CASSVASGAYNEQFF.

This chain uses TRBV6-1 with TRBJ2-1, with D possibly matching TRBD2 (6 bases). Germline V CDR1 and CDR2: MNHNS, SASEGT. The V gene lost 0 bases and the J gene lost 14 bases, with 14 bases spanning the gap. CDR3 length: 13 amino acids. CDR3 residues: CASSEAAGFSEFF. CDR3 nucleotide sequence: TGTGCCAGCAGTGAAGCGGCGGGGTTTAGTGAGTTCTTC.

A single count supports this clone. The J gene is TRBJ1-6, the V gene TRBV6-5; perhaps TRBD1 as D (6 bases). The germline V gene has CDR1 MNHEY and CDR2 SVGAGI. The V gene lost 0 bases and the J gene lost 6 bases, with 6 bases spanning the gap. CDR3 length: 14 residues. CDR3 in amino acids: CASSYSQGNSPLHF. The DNA of the CDR3 is TGTGCCAGCAGTTACTCACAGGGTAATTCACCCCTCCACTTT.

J is TRBJ1-1 and V is TRBV6-1; D might be TRBD1 (6 bases). Germline V CDR1 and CDR2: MNHNS, SASEGT. The CDR3 is made up of 15 amino acids. V was pared by 1 base and J by 4 bases, with 13 bases between. The DNA for the CDR3 is TGTGCCAGCAGTGAAGAAACAGGGATGGGCACTGAAGCTTTCTTT. It translates to CASSEETGMGTEAFF.

The chain recombines TRBV25-1 with TRBJ2-5; a possible D gene is TRBD1 (5 bases). CDR1 and CDR2 from the germline V gene are MGHDK and SYGVNS. The CDR3 has 12 amino acids. The germline V and J ends were trimmed by 8 bases and 10 bases, with 17 bases remaining between them. CDR3 region: CASRLDSVGQYF. Written as DNA, the CDR3 is TGTGCCAGCCGATTAGACAGCGTGGGCCAGTACTTC.

As concerns this clone: Other nucleotide sequences from this sample produce the same CDR3. This chain links TRBV18 with TRBJ2-1; weak D call: TRBD2 (5 bases). This CDR3 is 13 amino acids long. The germline V gene has CDR1 KGHSH and CDR2 LQKENI. Trimming removed 6 bases at V and 5 bases at J, with 11 bases between. CDR3 DNA: TGTGCCAGCTCCCCTGGACTCAACAATGAGCAGTTCTTC. The encoded protein is CASSPGLNNEQFF.

The V and J genes are TRBV6-6 and TRBJ2-1; 8 positions match TRBD2. Germline values: CDR1 MNHNY, CDR2 SVGAGI (reference sequence). After removal of 4 bases from V and 0 bases from J, the junction contained 5 bases not matched to a gene. The CDR3 has 16 amino acids. CDR3 nucleotides: TGTGCCAGCAGTTCAGAGCGGGGGAGCTCCTACAATGAGCAGTTCTTC. Translating gives CASSSERGSSYNEQFF.

This clone was seen only once. V and J are TRBV2 and TRBJ1-2; D perhaps matches TRBD1 (5 bases). This CDR3 is built from 14 residues. The germline gives CDR1 SNHLY, CDR2 FYNNEI. The V end was cut by 4 bases, the J end by 7 bases, with 16 bases between. CDR3 in amino acids: CASSVTVGTSGYTF. The CDR3 DNA follows: TGTGCCAGCAGTGTAACCGTGGGGACGTCTGGCTACACCTTC.

This chain joins TRBV6-1 and TRBJ2-1; possibly TRBD2 for D (5 bases). Germline CDR1 and CDR2: MNHNS and SASEGT. This CDR3 spans 16 amino acids. V was trimmed by 2 bases and J by 5 bases, leaving 16 bases between them. The CDR3 DNA reads as TGTGCCAGCAGTGAACCCGGGGTGGGGTCGAACAATGAGCAGTTCTTC. Amino acid sequence: CASSEPGVGSNNEQFF.

This clone was observed a handful of times. The CDR3 DNA sequence: TGTGCCATCCGGGGTCCGAACACTGAAGCTTTCTTT. Protein product: CAIRGPNTEAFF. The rearrangement uses TRBV10-3 and TRBJ1-1, with D unresolved. CDR3 length: 12 amino acids. Germline V lookup: CDR1 ENHRY, CDR2 SYGVKD. Trimming removed 8 bases from V and 1 base from J, with 8 bases in between.

As to this clone: The sample carries other DNA sequences with the same CDR3. The V and J genes are TRBV7-2 and TRBJ1-2; D is ambiguous. V was trimmed by 5 bases and J by 3 bases, leaving 10 bases between them. The CDR3 is 13 amino acids. The germline CDR1 and CDR2 sequences are SGHTA and FQGNSA. The CDR3: CASSLGGYYGYTF. The CDR3 DNA follows: TGTGCCAGCAGCCTAGGAGGCTACTATGGCTACACCTTC.

The chain uses TRBV12-3 or TRBV12-4 and TRBJ1-4; D is uncertain. CDR3 length equals 13 residues. Trimming removed 7 bases at V and 6 bases at J, with 12 bases between. CDR3: CASKGDNYEKLFF. DNA for the CDR3: TGTGCCAGCAAGGGTGATAATTATGAAAAACTGTTTTTT.

The V and J genes are TRBV5-4 and TRBJ1-3; D might be TRBD1 (6 bases). This CDR3 spans 15 amino acids. In germline, CDR1 is SGHNT, CDR2 YYREEE (reference sequence). V shed 4 bases and J shed 0 bases, with 11 bases lying between them. The CDR3 region is CASSPTGSSGNTIYF. The CDR3 nucleotides are TGTGCCAGCAGCCCTACAGGGAGCTCTGGAAACACCATATATTTT.

This clone came up once. V is TRBV2 and J is TRBJ1-4; D gene uncertain. The CDR3 extends over 16 amino acids. Germline lookup yields CDR1 SNHLY and CDR2 FYNNEI. Trimming pared 5 bases from V and 0 bases from J, leaving 13 bases between. The CDR3 spells CASSRSPGATNEKLFF. In nucleotides, the CDR3 is TGTGCCAGCAGTAGAAGCCCCGGGGCAACTAATGAAAAACTGTTTTTT.

This clone was detected only once. The chain joins TRBV6-5 to TRBJ1-5, with D maybe TRBD1 (5 bases). The germline CDR1 and CDR2 sequences are MNHEY and SVGAGI. The CDR3 is 15 residues long. Trimming stripped 2 bases from V and 0 bases from J, with 8 bases between. DNA of the CDR3: TGTGCCAGCAGTTACGCTGGGGCTAGCAATCAGCCCCAGCATTTT. Translating gives CASSYAGASNQPQHF.

V usage is TRBV7-3 and J usage is TRBJ1-2; tentatively, D is TRBD1 (6 bases). Germline V gene data show CDR1 as SGHTA and CDR2 as FQGTGA. This CDR3 comprises 13 residues. With 5 bases removed from V and 8 bases from J, the gap between germline ends came to 15 bases. The CDR3 loop reads CASSPQGSGGYTF. The CDR3 region has the DNA TGTGCCAGCAGCCCACAGGGATCGGGCGGCTACACCTTC.

V is TRBV27 and J is TRBJ1-4, with 9 nucleotides matching TRBD1. The CDR3 has 15 amino acids. The germline CDR1 and CDR2 sequences are MNHEY and SMNVEV (reference sequence). V gave up 5 bases and J gave up 8 bases; unmatched junction bases: 9. The CDR3 coding sequence is TGTGCCAGCAGTCCAGGGGACAGGGTGAGCGAAAAACTGTTTTTT. Residues: CASSPGDRVSEKLFF. Drawing the rest from reference TRBV27 and TRBJ1-4, the complete variable domain is EAQVTQNPRYLITVTGKKLTVTCSQNMNHEYMSWYRQDPGLGLRQIYYSMNVEVTDKGDVPEGYKVSRKEKRNFPLILESPSPNQTSLYFCASSPGDRVSEKLFFGSGTQLSVL.

V usage is TRBV7-2 and J usage is TRBJ2-3; D gene unclear. This CDR3 is 14 amino acids long. V shed 2 bases and J shed 2 bases, with 8 bases lying between them. Germline assignment: CDR1 SGHTA and CDR2 FQGNSA. The CDR3 DNA sequence: TGTGCCAGCAGCTTAAGCCAGTCCACAGATACGCAGTATTTT. Translating gives CASSLSQSTDTQYF. The full variable domain, with the rest looked up from reference TRBV7-2 and TRBJ2-3, is GAGVSQSPSNKVTEKGKDVELRCDPISGHTALYWYRQSLGQGLEFLIYFQGNSAPDKSGLPSDRFSAERTGGSVSTLTIQRTQQEDSAVYLCASSLSQSTDTQYFGPGTRLTVL.

This clone has just one count. The gene calls are TRBV18 and TRBJ1-2; weak D call: TRBD1 (6 bases). The V end was cut by 1 base, the J end by 6 bases, with 9 bases between. Germline lookup yields CDR1 KGHSH and CDR2 LQKENI. This CDR3 contains 13 residues. CDR3 coding DNA: TGTGCCAGCTCACCACGGGCAGGGGATGGCTACACCTTC. Protein product: CASSPRAGDGYTF.

This clone was recorded once. The rearrangement links TRBV20-1 to TRBJ2-1; D unclear. The V gene lost 5 bases and the J gene lost 8 bases, with 10 bases spanning the gap. The CDR3 extends over 11 amino acids. Germline lookup yields CDR1 DFQATT and CDR2 SNEGSKA (reference sequence). The CDR3 bases are TGCAGTGCTCCCGGGCGCGATGAGCAGTTCTTC. It translates to CSAPGRDEQFF.